What follows are 13 T cell receptor beta chains derived from one specimen sequenced in a study of T cells after yellow fever vaccination. One entry per CDR3 protein results from TCRdb running MiXCR on the 5' RACE reads. The table records 200,000 or so distinct CDR3 sequences, approximately 6.7% of them present only once. The source material was CD4+ T cells sorted from PBMCs, sampled on the day of the yellow fever booster vaccination. The receptors derive from a man younger than 40 who received the YFV17D yellow fever vaccine.

Concerning this clonotype itself: A much larger clone differs from this one at a single base, so this may be a read error. The V call is TRBV5-1, the J call TRBJ2-6; D is unresolved. The CDR3 is made up of 19 amino acids. Trimming took 3 bases from V and 0 from J, leaving 19 bases between them. In germline, CDR1 is SGHRS, CDR2 YFSETQ. The CDR3: CASSSALLGSLSGANVLTF. CDR3 coding DNA: TGCGCCAGCAGCTCGGCCCTCCTGGGTTCCCTCTCTGGGGCCAACGTCCTGACTTTC.

The gene calls are TRBV27 and TRBJ1-3, with D maybe TRBD1 (5 bases). V was cut by 1 base and J by 2 bases, with 15 bases left in between. Per the germline V gene, CDR1 is MNHEY and CDR2 is SMNVEV (reference sequence). This CDR3 contains 17 residues. The CDR3 protein is CASSLYSGKMPGNTIYF. DNA of the CDR3: TGTGCCAGCAGTTTATATTCAGGGAAAATGCCTGGAAACACCATATATTTT.

This clonotype came up once. The V and J genes are TRBV4-2 and TRBJ2-2; a weak D match, TRBD2 (5 bases). This CDR3 comprises 19 residues. Trimming took 4 bases from V and 0 from J, leaving 21 bases between them. Germline V lookup: CDR1 LGHNA, CDR2 YNFKEQ. The chain's CDR3 is CASSPTWTGGFANTGELFF. Written as DNA, the CDR3 is TGTGCCAGCAGCCCCACTTGGACTGGCGGTTTTGCGAACACCGGGGAGCTGTTTTTT.

This clonotype appeared a few times. This chain links TRBV29-1 with TRBJ2-7; 7 bases line up with TRBD1. This CDR3 comprises 14 residues. Germline trimming cut 4 bases from V and 4 bases from J; bases unmatched to any gene: 10. Germline V gene data show CDR1 as SQVTM and CDR2 as ANQGSEA. For the CDR3, the DNA is TGCAGCGTTGCCTCCGGGACAGAGATATACGAGCAGTACTTC. Its protein product is CSVASGTEIYEQYF.

The sample holds a few counts of this clonotype. V gene TRBV9 combines with J gene TRBJ2-3; 11 bases map to TRBD2. The J segment lost 4 bases and the V segment lost 5 bases, leaving 6 bases of the junction unmatched. The CDR3 has 15 amino acids. Germline loops: CDR1 SGDLS, CDR2 YYNGEE. Here the CDR3 DNA reads TGTGCCAGCAGTAATAGCGGGAGGGCCCCAGATACGCAGTATTTT. It specifies CASSNSGRAPDTQYF.

This clonotype was seen many times. The chain couples TRBV5-1 to TRBJ2-7; TRBD2 matches at 16 bases. CDR3 size: 16 residues. V gave up 3 bases and J gave up 3 bases; unmatched junction bases: 3. CDR1 is SGHRS and CDR2 is YFSETQ in the germline V gene. CDR3: CASSSGTSGRVYEQYF. For the CDR3, the DNA is TGCGCCAGCAGCTCCGGGACTAGCGGGAGGGTCTACGAGCAGTACTTC.

The chain recombines TRBV7-2 with TRBJ1-2; D is perhaps TRBD1 (6 bases). Germline assignment: CDR1 SGHTA and CDR2 FQGNSA. This CDR3 is 12 amino acids long. The V and J ends lost 1 base and 12 bases respectively, with 12 bases between them. The CDR3 DNA reads TGTGCCAGCAGCTTAGTGCGGGGGCCAAACACCTTC. It codes for CASSLVRGPNTF.

This clonotype was detected a few times. The chain links TRBV20-1 to TRBJ2-1; 10 nucleotides match TRBD2. CDR1 and CDR2 (germline): DFQATT, SNEGSKA (reference sequence). The CDR3 is 16 amino acids. The V gene end was trimmed by 3 bases and the J gene end by 2 bases; junction bases not matched to a gene: 7. CDR3 nucleotides: TGCAGTGCTAGTGCGCCTAGCGGGAGAACCTACAATGAGCAGTTCTTC. It translates to CSASAPSGRTYNEQFF.

This clonotype has a count of ten or more. The chain carries TRBV6-1 and TRBJ1-6; D is uncertain. The length of the CDR3 is 16 residues. Per the germline V gene, CDR1 is MNHNS and CDR2 is SASEGT. Trimming cost V 7 bases and J 0 bases, with 13 bases left between them. The chain's CDR3 is CASKKTLNSYNSPLHF. The DNA for the CDR3 is TGTGCCAGCAAAAAAACATTGAACTCCTATAATTCACCCCTCCACTTT.

This clonotype was counted at least ten times. The chain carries TRBV5-4 and TRBJ2-1; 8 bases map to TRBD2. This CDR3 has 16 residues. Germline V gene data show CDR1 as SGHNT and CDR2 as YYREEE (reference sequence). Trimming removed 6 bases from V and 6 bases from J; junction bases left unmatched: 14. CDR3 residues: CASKLAWAGGPNEQFF. CDR3 in DNA: TGTGCCAGCAAGCTCGCGTGGGCGGGAGGCCCCAATGAGCAGTTCTTC.

This clonotype was detected many times. The chain is built from TRBV5-1 and TRBJ2-1; D is perhaps TRBD2 (5 bases). Trimming took 4 bases from V and 6 from J, leaving 14 bases between them. This CDR3 comprises 14 residues. CDR1 is SGHRS, CDR2 YFSETQ, per germline. This CDR3 is CASSELGSGNEQFF. For the CDR3, the DNA is TGCGCCAGCAGCGAGTTGGGGAGCGGCAATGAGCAGTTCTTC.

This clonotype has ten or more counts. V and J are TRBV7-2 and TRBJ2-7, with 7 bases lining up with TRBD2. This CDR3 is built from 16 residues. Germline CDR1 is SGHTA and CDR2 is FQGNSA. The trim removed 7 bases at V and 4 bases at J, leaving 16 bases unmatched. CDR3 DNA: TGTGCCAGCACCTCAGCTGGCGGGAGCACCCGGTACGAGCAGTACTTC. Amino acids: CASTSAGGSTRYEQYF.

This clonotype appeared many times. The V gene is TRBV6-5, the J gene TRBJ1-2; D ambiguous. CDR1 is MNHEY and CDR2 is SVGAGI in the germline V gene. CDR3 size: 13 residues. Trimming removed 2 bases at V and 10 bases at J, with 14 bases between. CDR3 coding DNA: TGTGCCAGCAGTTACACGCCGTCAGGATCCTACACCTTC. Protein sequence: CASSYTPSGSYTF.